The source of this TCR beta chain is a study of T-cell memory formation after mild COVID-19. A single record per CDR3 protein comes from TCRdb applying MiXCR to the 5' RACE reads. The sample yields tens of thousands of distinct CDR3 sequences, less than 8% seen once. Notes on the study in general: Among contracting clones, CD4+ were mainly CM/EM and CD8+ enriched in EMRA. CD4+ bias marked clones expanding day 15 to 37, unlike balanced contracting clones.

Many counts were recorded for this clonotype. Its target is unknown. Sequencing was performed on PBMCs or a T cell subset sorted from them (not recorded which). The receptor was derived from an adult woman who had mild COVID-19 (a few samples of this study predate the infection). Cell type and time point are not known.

CDR3 in DNA: TGTGCCAGCAGCCCGGCCCGTCGGGAGCAGTACTTC. Translated, it gives CASSPARREQYF. This chain connects TRBV12-3 or TRBV12-4 to TRBJ2-7; D remains ambiguous. Trimming took off 6 bases at V and 7 bases at J, with 13 bases between the two ends. The CDR3 runs to 12 residues.